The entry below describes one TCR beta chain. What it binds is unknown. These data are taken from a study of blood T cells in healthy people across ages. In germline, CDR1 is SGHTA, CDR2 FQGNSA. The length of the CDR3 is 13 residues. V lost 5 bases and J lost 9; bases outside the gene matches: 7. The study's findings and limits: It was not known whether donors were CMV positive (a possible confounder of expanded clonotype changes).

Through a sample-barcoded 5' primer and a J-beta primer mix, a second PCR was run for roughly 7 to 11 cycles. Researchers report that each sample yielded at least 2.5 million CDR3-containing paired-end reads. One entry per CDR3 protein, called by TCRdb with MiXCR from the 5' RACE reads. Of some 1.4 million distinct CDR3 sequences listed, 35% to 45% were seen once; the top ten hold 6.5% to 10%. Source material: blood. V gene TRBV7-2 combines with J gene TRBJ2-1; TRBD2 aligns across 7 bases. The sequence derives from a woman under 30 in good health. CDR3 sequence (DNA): TGTGCCAGCAGCCCCGAGACTAGCCGTGAGCAGTTCTTC. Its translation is CASSPETSREQFF.